This TCR beta chain was captured in a study of blood T cell repertoires in COVID-19. Study context: Material from acute and convalescent COVID-19 was sourced from the United States, Italy and Spain. PBMCs, B-cell-depleted T cells, or T cells provided the cDNA or gDNA that made up the material.

Authors' data handling: Estimated nucleated cell counts came from reference gene primer amplification. Data came from immunoSEQ multiplex PCR; TCRdb stores just in-frame clones and leaves some out. V and J calls and clone size come straight from that table; D and trimming were deduced from the DNA. The sample lists around 40,000 clones, around 83% occurring once. By proportion, this clone is medium-sized. This CDR3 contains 16 residues. V lost 3 bases, J lost 4 bases, and 9 bases stayed unmatched. From germline, CDR1 is DFQATT and CDR2 SNEGSKA (reference sequence). The chain is built from TRBV20-1 and TRBJ2-3, with 11 bases that match TRBD2. The sample was peripheral blood. This sequence originates from a human donor in a cohort sampled during active COVID-19. The CDR3 bases are TGCAGTGCTAGTGTTAGCGGGGGGGCCTTCGCAGATACGCAGTATTTT. This sequence encodes CSASVSGGAFADTQYF.